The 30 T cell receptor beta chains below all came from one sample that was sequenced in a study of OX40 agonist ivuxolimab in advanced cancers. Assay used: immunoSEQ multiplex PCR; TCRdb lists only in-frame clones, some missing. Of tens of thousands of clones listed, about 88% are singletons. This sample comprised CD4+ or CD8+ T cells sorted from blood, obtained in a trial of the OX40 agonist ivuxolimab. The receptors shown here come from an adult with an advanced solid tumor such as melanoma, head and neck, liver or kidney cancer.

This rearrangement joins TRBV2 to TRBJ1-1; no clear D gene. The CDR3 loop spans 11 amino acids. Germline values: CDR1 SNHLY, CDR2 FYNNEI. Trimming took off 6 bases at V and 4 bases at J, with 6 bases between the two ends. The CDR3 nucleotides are TGTGCCAGCAGCCCGGGCACTGAAGCTTTCTTT. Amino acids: CASSPGTEAFF. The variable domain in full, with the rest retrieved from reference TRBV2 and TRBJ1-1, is EPEVTQTPSHQVTQMGQEVILRCVPISNHLYFYWYRQILGQKVEFLVSFYNNEISEKSEIFDDQFSVERPDGSNFTLKIRSTKLEDSAMYFCASSPGTEAFFGQGTRLTVV.

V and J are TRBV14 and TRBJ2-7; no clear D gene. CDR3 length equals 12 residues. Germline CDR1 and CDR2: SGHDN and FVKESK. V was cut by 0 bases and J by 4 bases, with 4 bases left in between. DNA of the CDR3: TGTGCCAGCAGCCAAGAGATGTACGAGCAGTACTTC. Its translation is CASSQEMYEQYF.

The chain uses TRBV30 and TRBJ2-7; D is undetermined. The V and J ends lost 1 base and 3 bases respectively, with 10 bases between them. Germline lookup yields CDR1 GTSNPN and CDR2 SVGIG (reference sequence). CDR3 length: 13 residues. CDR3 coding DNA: TGTGCCTGGAGTGAGGAACAAAGCTACGAGCAGTACTTC. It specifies CAWSEEQSYEQYF. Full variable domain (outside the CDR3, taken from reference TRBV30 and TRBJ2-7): SQTIHQWPATLVQPVGSPLSLECTVEGTSNPNLYWYRQAAGRGLQLLFYSVGIGQISSEVPQNLSASRPQDRQFILSSKKLLLSDSGFYLCAWSEEQSYEQYFGPGTRLTVT.

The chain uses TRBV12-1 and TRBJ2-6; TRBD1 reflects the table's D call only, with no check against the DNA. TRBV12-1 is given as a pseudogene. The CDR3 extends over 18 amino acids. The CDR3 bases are TGTGCCAGCAGCAACTCCGATGTAGGACAAAGTCGGGCCAACGTCCTGACTTTC. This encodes CASSNSDVGQSRANVLTF.

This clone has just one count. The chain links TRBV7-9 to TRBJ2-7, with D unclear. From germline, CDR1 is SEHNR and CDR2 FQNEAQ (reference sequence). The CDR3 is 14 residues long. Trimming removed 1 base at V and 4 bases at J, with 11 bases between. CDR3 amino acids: CASSLVAQPYEQYF. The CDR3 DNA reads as TGTGCCAGCAGCTTAGTCGCACAGCCTTACGAGCAGTACTTC.

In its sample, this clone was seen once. DNA of the CDR3: TGTGCCATCAGTGGGGTAGCGGGACGCTACGAGCAGTACTTC. Amino acid sequence: CAISGVAGRYEQYF. V gene TRBV10-3 combines with J gene TRBJ2-7, with 8 bases fitting TRBD2. The CDR3 runs to 14 residues. V was clipped by 4 bases and J by 3 bases; unmatched bases: 5. Germline CDR1 is ENHRY and CDR2 is SYGVKD.

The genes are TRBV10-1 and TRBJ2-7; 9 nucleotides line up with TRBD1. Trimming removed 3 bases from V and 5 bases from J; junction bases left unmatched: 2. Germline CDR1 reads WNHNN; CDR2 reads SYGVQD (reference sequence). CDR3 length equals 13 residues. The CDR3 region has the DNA TGCGCCAGCAGTGATTGGACAGGGGACGAGCAGTACTTC. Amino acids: CASSDWTGDEQYF.

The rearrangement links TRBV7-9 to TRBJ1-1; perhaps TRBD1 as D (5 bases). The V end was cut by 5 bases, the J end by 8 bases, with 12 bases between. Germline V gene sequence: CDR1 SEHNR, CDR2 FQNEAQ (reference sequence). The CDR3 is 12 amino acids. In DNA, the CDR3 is TGTGCCAGCAGCCACAGCGAGGGGGAAGCTTTCTTT. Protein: CASSHSEGEAFF.

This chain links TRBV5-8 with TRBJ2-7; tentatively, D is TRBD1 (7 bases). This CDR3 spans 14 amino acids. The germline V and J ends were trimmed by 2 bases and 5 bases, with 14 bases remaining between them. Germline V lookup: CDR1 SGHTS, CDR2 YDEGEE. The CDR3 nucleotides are TGTGCCAGCAGCTTCGGGGGACAGAGGAACGAGCAGTACTTC. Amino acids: CASSFGGQRNEQYF.

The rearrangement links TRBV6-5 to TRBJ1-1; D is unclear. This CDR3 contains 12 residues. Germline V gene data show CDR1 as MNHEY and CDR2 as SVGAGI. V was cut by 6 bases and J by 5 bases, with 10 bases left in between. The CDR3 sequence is CASSYTGTEAFF. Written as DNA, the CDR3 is TGTGCCAGCAGCTATACGGGGACTGAAGCTTTCTTT.

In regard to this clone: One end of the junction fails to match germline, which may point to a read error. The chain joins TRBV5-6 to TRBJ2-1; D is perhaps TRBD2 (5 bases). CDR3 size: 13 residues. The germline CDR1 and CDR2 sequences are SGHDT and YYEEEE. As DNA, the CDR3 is TGTGCCAGCGGCTTTCGGGGAGACAATGAGCAGTTCTTC. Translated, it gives CASGFRGDNEQFF.

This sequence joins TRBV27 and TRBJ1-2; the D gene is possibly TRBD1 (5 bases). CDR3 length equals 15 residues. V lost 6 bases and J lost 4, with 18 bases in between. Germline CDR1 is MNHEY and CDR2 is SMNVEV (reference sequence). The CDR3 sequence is CASRYRGAPLYGYTF. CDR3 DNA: TGTGCCAGCAGATATAGGGGCGCCCCACTCTATGGCTACACCTTC.

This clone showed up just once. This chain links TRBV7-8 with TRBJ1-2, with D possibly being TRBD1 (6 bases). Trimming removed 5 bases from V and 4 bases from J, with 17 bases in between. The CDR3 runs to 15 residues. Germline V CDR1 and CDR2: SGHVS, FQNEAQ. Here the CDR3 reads CASSKRQDSIYGYTF. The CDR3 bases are TGTGCCAGCAGCAAACGACAGGATTCGATCTATGGCTACACCTTC.

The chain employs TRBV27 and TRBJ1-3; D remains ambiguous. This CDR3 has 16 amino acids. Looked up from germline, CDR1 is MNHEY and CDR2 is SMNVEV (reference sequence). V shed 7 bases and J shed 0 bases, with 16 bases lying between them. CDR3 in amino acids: CASTKGSPFSGNTIYF. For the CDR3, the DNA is TGTGCCAGCACCAAAGGCAGCCCGTTCTCTGGAAACACCATATATTTT.

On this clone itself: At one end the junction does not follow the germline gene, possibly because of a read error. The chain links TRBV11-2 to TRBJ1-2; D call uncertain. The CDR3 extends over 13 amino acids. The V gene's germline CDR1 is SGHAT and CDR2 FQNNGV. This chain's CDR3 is CASSVDGGRGYTF. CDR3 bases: TGTGCCAGCAGCGTAGACGGTGGTCGGGGCTACACCTTC. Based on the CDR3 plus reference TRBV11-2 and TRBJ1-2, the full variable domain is EAGVAQSPRYKIIEKRQSVAFWCNPISGHATLYWYQQILGQGPKLLIQFQNNGVVDDSQLPKDRFSAERLKGVDSTLKIQPAKLEDSAVYLCASSVDGGRGYTFGSGTRLTVV.

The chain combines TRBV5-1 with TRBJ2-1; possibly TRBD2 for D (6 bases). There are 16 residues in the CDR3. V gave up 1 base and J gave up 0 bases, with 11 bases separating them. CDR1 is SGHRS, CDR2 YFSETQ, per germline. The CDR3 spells CASSLREVSSYNEQFF. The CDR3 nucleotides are TGCGCCAGCAGCTTGAGGGAGGTTAGCTCCTACAATGAGCAGTTCTTC. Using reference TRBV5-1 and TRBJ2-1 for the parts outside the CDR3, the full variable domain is KAGVTQTPRYLIKTRGQQVTLSCSPISGHRSVSWYQQTPGQGLQFLFEYFSETQRNKGNFPGRFSGRQFSNSRSEMNVSTLELGDSALYLCASSLREVSSYNEQFFGPGTRLTVL.

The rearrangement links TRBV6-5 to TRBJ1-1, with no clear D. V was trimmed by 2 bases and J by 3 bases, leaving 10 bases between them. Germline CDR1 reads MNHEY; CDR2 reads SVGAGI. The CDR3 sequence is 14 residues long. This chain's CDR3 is CASSYGALHTEAFF. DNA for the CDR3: TGTGCCAGCAGTTACGGCGCCCTCCACACTGAAGCTTTCTTT.

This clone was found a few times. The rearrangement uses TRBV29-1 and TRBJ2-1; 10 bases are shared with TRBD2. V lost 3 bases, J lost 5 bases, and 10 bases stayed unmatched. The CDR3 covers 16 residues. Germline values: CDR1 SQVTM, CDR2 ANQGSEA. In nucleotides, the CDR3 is TGCAGCGTTGACCCGGCTATCCTAGCGGGGGACAATGAGCAGTTCTTC. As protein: CSVDPAILAGDNEQFF.

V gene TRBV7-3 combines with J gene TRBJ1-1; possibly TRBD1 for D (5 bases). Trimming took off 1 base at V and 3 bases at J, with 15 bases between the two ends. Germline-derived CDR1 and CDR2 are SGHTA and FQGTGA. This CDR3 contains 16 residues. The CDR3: CASSLRGMGRDTEAFF. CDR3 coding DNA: TGTGCCAGCAGCTTAAGGGGGATGGGAAGGGACACTGAAGCTTTCTTT.

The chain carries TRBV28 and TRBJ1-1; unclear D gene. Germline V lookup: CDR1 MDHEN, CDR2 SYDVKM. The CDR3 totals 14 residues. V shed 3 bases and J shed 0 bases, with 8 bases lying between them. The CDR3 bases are TGTGCCAGCAGTTTTACGGGCATGAACACTGAAGCTTTCTTT. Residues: CASSFTGMNTEAFF.

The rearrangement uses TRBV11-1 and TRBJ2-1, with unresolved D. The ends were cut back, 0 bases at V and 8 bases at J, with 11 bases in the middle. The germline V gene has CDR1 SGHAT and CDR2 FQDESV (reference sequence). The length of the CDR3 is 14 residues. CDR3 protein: CASSLAPNPDEQFF. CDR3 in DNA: TGTGCCAGCAGCTTAGCCCCTAATCCCGATGAGCAGTTCTTC.

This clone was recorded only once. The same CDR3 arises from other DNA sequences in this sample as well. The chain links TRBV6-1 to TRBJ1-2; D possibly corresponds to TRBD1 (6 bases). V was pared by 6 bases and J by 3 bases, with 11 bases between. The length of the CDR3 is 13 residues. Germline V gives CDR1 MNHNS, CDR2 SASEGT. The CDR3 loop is CASRTGGDYGYTF. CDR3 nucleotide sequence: TGTGCCAGCAGGACGGGGGGCGACTATGGCTACACCTTC.

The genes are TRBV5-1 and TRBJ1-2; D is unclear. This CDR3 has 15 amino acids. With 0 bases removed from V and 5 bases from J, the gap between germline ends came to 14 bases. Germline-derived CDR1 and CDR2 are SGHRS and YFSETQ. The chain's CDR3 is CASSLEQSGYYGYTF. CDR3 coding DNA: TGCGCCAGCAGCTTGGAGCAAAGCGGTTATTATGGCTACACCTTC.

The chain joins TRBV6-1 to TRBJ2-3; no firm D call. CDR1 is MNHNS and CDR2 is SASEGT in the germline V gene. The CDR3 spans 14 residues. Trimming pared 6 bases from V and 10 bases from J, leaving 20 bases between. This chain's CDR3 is CASRDQLEVGSQYF. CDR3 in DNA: TGTGCCAGCAGAGATCAGCTAGAGGTGGGGTCGCAGTATTTT.

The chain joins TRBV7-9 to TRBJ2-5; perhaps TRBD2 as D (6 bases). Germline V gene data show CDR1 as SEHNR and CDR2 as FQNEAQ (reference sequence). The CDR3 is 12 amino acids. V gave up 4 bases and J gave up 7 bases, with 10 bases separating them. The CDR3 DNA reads TGTGCCAGCAGCTCGCAGGAGGGGACCCAGTACTTC. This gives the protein CASSSQEGTQYF.

CDR3 loop: CASRTPWETLGPTEAFF. In nucleotides, the CDR3 is TGTGCCAGTAGGACGCCATGGGAAACATTGGGGCCCACTGAAGCTTTCTTT. This chain connects TRBV19 to TRBJ1-1; maybe TRBD1 (5 bases). Trimming removed 6 bases at V and 4 bases at J, with 24 bases between. The CDR3 is 17 residues long. Per germline, CDR1 LNHDA and CDR2 SQIVND (reference sequence).

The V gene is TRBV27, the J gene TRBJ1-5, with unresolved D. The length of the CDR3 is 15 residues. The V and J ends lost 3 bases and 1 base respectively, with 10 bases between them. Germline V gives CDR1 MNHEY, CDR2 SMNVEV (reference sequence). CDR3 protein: CASSLVPGSNQPQHF. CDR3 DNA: TGTGCCAGCAGTTTGGTCCCGGGGAGCAATCAGCCCCAGCATTTT.

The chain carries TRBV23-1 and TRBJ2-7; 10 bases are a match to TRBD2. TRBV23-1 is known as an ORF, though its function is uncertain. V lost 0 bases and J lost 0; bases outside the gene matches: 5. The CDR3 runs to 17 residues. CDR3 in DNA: TGCGCCAGCAGTCAATCCCTGGGACTAGCGAGCTCCTACGAGCAGTACTTC. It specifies CASSQSLGLASSYEQYF.

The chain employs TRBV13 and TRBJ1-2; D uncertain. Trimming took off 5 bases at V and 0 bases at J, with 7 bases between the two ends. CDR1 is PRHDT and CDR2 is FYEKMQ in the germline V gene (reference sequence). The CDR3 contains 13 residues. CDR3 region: CASSQESNYGYTF. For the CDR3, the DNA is TGTGCCAGCAGCCAGGAGTCTAACTATGGCTACACCTTC. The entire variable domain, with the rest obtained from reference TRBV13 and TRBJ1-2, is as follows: AAGVIQSPRHLIKEKRETATLKCYPIPRHDTVYWYQQGPGQDPQFLISFYEKMQSDKGSIPDRFSAQQFSDYHSELNMSSLELGDSALYFCASSQESNYGYTFGSGTRLTVV.

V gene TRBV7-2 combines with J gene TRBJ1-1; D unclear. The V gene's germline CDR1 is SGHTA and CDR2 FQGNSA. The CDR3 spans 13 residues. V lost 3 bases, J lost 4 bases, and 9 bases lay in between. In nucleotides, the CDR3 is TGTGCCAGCAGCTTTAAAGGAGGCACTGAAGCTTTCTTT. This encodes CASSFKGGTEAFF.